The 28 T cell receptor beta chains in this list originate from one sample, sequenced in a study of T cells in localized non-small cell lung cancer. Libraries were prepared by immunoSEQ multiplex PCR; TCRdb keeps only in-frame clonotypes and omits some of them. Among tens of thousands of clones listed, 70% to 90% were seen once. The specimen was peripheral blood, collected before any cancer treatment. The source is a female donor over 55 with stage I lung adenocarcinoma.

This chain connects TRBV28 to TRBJ1-2; D unclear. Germline CDR1 and CDR2: MDHEN and SYDVKM. The CDR3 covers 9 residues. The V gene lost 2 bases and the J gene lost 10 bases, with 2 bases spanning the gap. This CDR3 reads CASSLPYTF. The CDR3 region has the DNA TGTGCCAGCAGTTTACCCTACACCTTC.

This chain joins TRBV19 and TRBJ2-5; 8 nucleotides align to TRBD1. This CDR3 region has 16 residues. Losses at the gene ends were 5 bases for V and 5 bases for J; bases not matched to a gene: 13. Germline assignment: CDR1 LNHDA and CDR2 SQIVND (reference sequence). CDR3 loop: CASSSPTGERKETQYF. CDR3 DNA sequence: TGTGCCAGTAGTTCTCCGACAGGGGAGAGGAAGGAGACCCAGTACTTC.

The chain recombines TRBV11-3 with TRBJ2-2, with 9 bases identical to TRBD2. V shed 5 bases and J 2 bases; nucleotides not matched to a gene: 6. The CDR3 is 16 amino acids. Germline lookup yields CDR1 SGHNT and CDR2 YENEEA. CDR3 in amino acids: CASSPSSGINTGELFF. Here the CDR3 DNA reads TGTGCCAGCAGCCCATCTAGCGGGATTAACACCGGGGAGCTGTTTTTT.

V and J are TRBV29-1 and TRBJ2-5, with 7 positions matching TRBD2. CDR1 and CDR2 (germline): SQVTM, ANQGSEA. This CDR3 has 13 amino acids. J gave up 7 bases and V 4 bases, and 9 bases lay outside the gene matches. CDR3 residues: CSVGEGPSRTQYF. The CDR3 DNA follows: TGCAGCGTTGGGGAGGGACCTTCAAGGACCCAGTACTTC.

The chain recombines TRBV19 with TRBJ1-1, with 7 nucleotides matching TRBD1. Germline values: CDR1 LNHDA, CDR2 SQIVND (reference sequence). Trimming cost V 5 bases and J 1 base; bases outside gene matches: 7. The CDR3 consists of 15 residues. The CDR3 sequence is CASSPGQAANTEAFF. Here the CDR3 DNA reads TGTGCCAGTAGTCCTGGACAGGCCGCGAACACTGAAGCTTTCTTT.

J is TRBJ2-7 and V is TRBV7-2, with TRBD2 matching 8 bases. Germline V gives CDR1 SGHTA, CDR2 FQGNSA. With 5 bases clipped from V and 0 bases from J, the junction kept 9 bases outside the gene matches. The CDR3 runs 16 residues. The CDR3: CASSPSRLAGSYEQYF. In DNA form, the CDR3 reads TGTGCCAGCAGCCCCTCTCGGCTAGCGGGCTCCTACGAGCAGTACTTC.

The J gene is TRBJ2-7, the V gene TRBV25-1, with 10 positions matching TRBD1. The CDR3 is made up of 15 amino acids. The V segment lost 2 bases and the J segment 4 bases; nucleotides outside the gene matches: 5. Germline CDR1 and CDR2: MGHDK and SYGVNS. The CDR3 nucleotides read TGTGCCAGCAGTGAAACCGGGACAGGGGTTTACGAGCAGTACTTC. Its protein is CASSETGTGVYEQYF.

The V gene is TRBV5-1, the J gene TRBJ2-1, with 8 bases aligning to TRBD1. CDR1 SGHRS and CDR2 YFSETQ come from the germline V gene. The length of the CDR3 is 15 residues. J was trimmed by 7 bases and V by 1 base; bases with no gene match: 7. CDR3 nucleotides: TGCGCCAGCAGCTTGCAGGGGGCGATTCGGAATGAGCAGTTCTTC. Its translation: CASSLQGAIRNEQFF.

The chain recombines TRBV9 with TRBJ1-5; D is uncertain. CDR1 is SGDLS and CDR2 is YYNGEE in the germline V gene. Trimming shortened V by 2 bases and J by 0 bases, and 9 bases separated the two germline ends. The CDR3 extends over 15 amino acids. The CDR3 loop reads CASSVGGSSNQPQHF. The DNA for the CDR3 is TGTGCCAGCAGCGTGGGAGGGAGTAGCAATCAGCCCCAGCATTTT.

The V and J genes are TRBV10-1 and TRBJ1-1; the match to TRBD1 covers 9 bases. With 5 bases clipped from V and 3 bases from J, the junction kept 4 bases outside the gene matches. The germline gives CDR1 WNHNN, CDR2 SYGVQD (reference sequence). There are 14 residues in the CDR3. The CDR3 DNA sequence: TGCGCCAGCAGTCCTGGGACAGGGTACACTGAAGCTTTCTTT. This gives the protein CASSPGTGYTEAFF.

The V call is TRBV6-6, the J call TRBJ1-1; D remains unclear. Between the trimmed V and J ends, which lost 5 bases and 7 bases, there was a span of 17 bases. This CDR3 is built from 14 residues. The germline V gene encodes CDR1 MNHNY and CDR2 SVGAGI (reference sequence). CDR3 residues: CASSTGPGRGEAFF. For the CDR3, the DNA is TGTGCCAGCAGTACCGGACCGGGAAGAGGTGAAGCTTTCTTT.

This chain uses TRBV28 with TRBJ1-2, with D maybe TRBD1 (5 bases). This CDR3 spans 12 amino acids. Germline V lookup: CDR1 MDHEN, CDR2 SYDVKM. Deletions cut 6 bases from V and 5 bases from J, with 10 bases between. CDR3 in amino acids: CASRGTEYGYTF. For the CDR3, the DNA is TGTGCCAGCAGAGGGACGGAGTATGGCTACACCTTC.

This chain joins TRBV29-1 and TRBJ2-1; 7 bases are a match to TRBD2. This CDR3 region has 17 residues. The trim removed 6 bases at V and 2 bases at J, leaving 16 bases unmatched. The germline gives CDR1 SQVTM, CDR2 ANQGSEA. CDR3 region: CSVPKAGATPPYNEQFF. The CDR3 DNA reads TGCAGCGTCCCCAAGGCGGGAGCTACCCCCCCCTACAATGAGCAGTTCTTC.

The chain recombines TRBV19 with TRBJ1-1, with D perhaps matching TRBD1 (5 bases). Trimming pared 0 bases from V and 5 bases from J, leaving 13 bases between. The CDR3 loop spans 15 amino acids. The germline gives CDR1 LNHDA, CDR2 SQIVND (reference sequence). The CDR3 coding sequence is TGTGCCAGTAGTATAGATCGTGGGGGAAGTACTGAAGCTTTCTTT. Its translation is CASSIDRGGSTEAFF.

This clone occurred once. This chain connects TRBV2 to TRBJ2-1; D may be TRBD1 or TRBD2 (7 bases each). Germline V gene sequence: CDR1 SNHLY, CDR2 FYNNEI. This CDR3 spans 16 amino acids. V was shortened by 4 bases and J by 7 bases, with 20 bases between the two germline ends. DNA of the CDR3: TGTGCCAGCAGTGCCGCGGGTCGACAGGGAGGGAATGAGCAGTTCTTC. It specifies CASSAAGRQGGNEQFF.

The rearrangement joins TRBV10-2 to TRBJ2-7; 8 nucleotides match TRBD1. Germline V lookup: CDR1 WSHSY, CDR2 SAAADI. The CDR3 sequence is 13 residues long. V lost 8 bases to trimming and J lost 7 bases; unmatched junction nucleotides: 10. CDR3 sequence: CASGAQGAGEQYF. The CDR3 region has the DNA TGCGCCAGCGGAGCGCAGGGGGCTGGGGAGCAGTACTTC.

The rearrangement uses TRBV6-1 and TRBJ2-3; D remains ambiguous. This CDR3 comprises 16 residues. V was shortened by 4 bases and J by 2 bases, with 16 bases between the two germline ends. Germline CDR1 reads MNHNS; CDR2 reads SASEGT. The CDR3 bases are TGTGCCAGCAGTGTAGGCCACAGCTACTTCACAGATACGCAGTATTTT. This codes for CASSVGHSYFTDTQYF.

The chain carries TRBV10-3 and TRBJ2-3, with no clear D. The CDR3 consists of 12 residues. Looked up from germline, CDR1 is ENHRY and CDR2 is SYGVKD. V was pared by 0 bases and J by 6 bases, with 4 bases between. CDR3 nucleotide sequence: TGTGCCATCAGTGAGTCTGCGGATACGCAGTATTTT. Translated, it gives CAISESADTQYF.

The rearrangement links TRBV12-5 to TRBJ2-1, with 12 bases that match TRBD2. Per germline, CDR1 LGHNT and CDR2 FRNRAP. With 5 bases clipped from V and 5 bases from J, the junction kept 13 bases outside the gene matches. This CDR3 spans 18 amino acids. The CDR3 coding sequence is TGTGCTAGTGGTCCCGGACTAGCGGGAAGGGTCGGGAACAATGAGCAGTTCTTC. As protein: CASGPGLAGRVGNNEQFF.

The gene calls are TRBV11-2 and TRBJ1-1; D gene uncertain. The germline gives CDR1 SGHAT, CDR2 FQNNGV. The V end was cut by 3 bases, the J end by 0 bases, with 8 bases between. The CDR3 is 14 amino acids. The CDR3 coding sequence is TGTGCCAGCAGCTTTTTCCAGATGAACACTGAAGCTTTCTTT. This encodes CASSFFQMNTEAFF. Together with reference TRBV11-2 and TRBJ1-1, the CDR3 gives the full variable domain: EAGVAQSPRYKIIEKRQSVAFWCNPISGHATLYWYQQILGQGPKLLIQFQNNGVVDDSQLPKDRFSAERLKGVDSTLKIQPAKLEDSAVYLCASSFFQMNTEAFFGQGTRLTVV.

The V call is TRBV6-6, the J call TRBJ2-7, with 10 bases lining up with TRBD2. V dropped 4 bases and J dropped 2; count of bases not matched to a gene: 8. Germline V gives CDR1 MNHNY, CDR2 SVGAGI (reference sequence). CDR3 length: 16 residues. CDR3 DNA: TGTGCCAGCAGTTCCAGACTAGCGGGTTACCCCTACGAGCAGTACTTC. Translation gives CASSSRLAGYPYEQYF.

The genes are TRBV5-6 and TRBJ2-3, with D unclear. This CDR3 has 13 residues. CDR1 SGHDT and CDR2 YYEEEE come from the germline V gene. Trimming took 2 bases from V and 4 from J, leaving 8 bases between them. CDR3 amino acids: CASSFGRADTQYF. DNA for the CDR3: TGTGCCAGCAGCTTTGGAAGAGCAGATACGCAGTATTTT.

This sequence joins TRBV5-1 and TRBJ1-1; 9 bases align to TRBD1. CDR3 length: 14 amino acids. CDR1 SGHRS and CDR2 YFSETQ come from the germline V gene. The V and J ends lost 2 bases and 4 bases, in that order; junction bases with no gene match: 3. CDR3 amino acids: CASSFGTGTTEAFF. CDR3 bases: TGCGCCAGCAGCTTCGGGACAGGGACCACTGAAGCTTTCTTT. The full variable domain, completed using reference TRBV5-1 and TRBJ1-1, is KAGVTQTPRYLIKTRGQQVTLSCSPISGHRSVSWYQQTPGQGLQFLFEYFSETQRNKGNFPGRFSGRQFSNSRSEMNVSTLELGDSALYLCASSFGTGTTEAFFGQGTRLTVV.

V usage is TRBV30 and J usage is TRBJ2-1; TRBD1 aligns across 8 bases. Germline CDR1 GTSNPN, CDR2 SVGIG (reference sequence). V lost 2 bases, J lost 4 bases, and 7 bases stayed unmatched. The CDR3 sequence is 15 residues long. The CDR3: CAWSYRDRRYNEQFF. The CDR3 nucleotides read TGTGCCTGGAGTTACCGGGACAGGCGATACAATGAGCAGTTCTTC.

This clone has just a few counts. The CDR3 reads CASSLAQGVSTDTQYF. The CDR3 DNA follows: TGCGCCAGCAGCTTGGCCCAGGGGGTTTCCACAGATACGCAGTATTTT. The chain employs TRBV5-1 and TRBJ2-3; 7 bases align to TRBD1. The CDR3 has 16 amino acids. The junction had 6 bases not matched to a gene; V was cut back by 0 bases and J by 2 bases. In germline, CDR1 is SGHRS, CDR2 YFSETQ.

V usage is TRBV19 and J usage is TRBJ1-2; the D is unclear. Germline values: CDR1 LNHDA, CDR2 SQIVND (reference sequence). Trimming took off 6 bases at V and 2 bases at J, with 16 bases between the two ends. The CDR3 is 15 residues long. CDR3 sequence: CASRSDRSENYGYTF. CDR3 sequence (DNA): TGTGCCAGTAGATCGGACCGTTCTGAAAACTATGGCTACACCTTC.

The chain carries TRBV2 and TRBJ1-1, with D unclear. The V gene lost 7 bases and the J gene lost 2 bases, with 14 bases spanning the gap. The CDR3 runs 14 residues. From germline, CDR1 is SNHLY and CDR2 FYNNEI. CDR3 loop: CASIRPGRNTEAFF. The CDR3 DNA reads as TGTGCCAGCATACGGCCGGGAAGAAACACTGAAGCTTTCTTT.

The chain uses TRBV6-1 and TRBJ1-5; possibly TRBD1 for D (5 bases). The V end was cut by 7 bases, the J end by 8 bases, with 12 bases between. CDR3 length equals 12 residues. In germline, CDR1 is MNHNS, CDR2 SASEGT. The CDR3 here is CASNRGPEPQHF. The DNA of the CDR3 is TGTGCCAGCAATCGGGGACCCGAGCCCCAGCATTTT.